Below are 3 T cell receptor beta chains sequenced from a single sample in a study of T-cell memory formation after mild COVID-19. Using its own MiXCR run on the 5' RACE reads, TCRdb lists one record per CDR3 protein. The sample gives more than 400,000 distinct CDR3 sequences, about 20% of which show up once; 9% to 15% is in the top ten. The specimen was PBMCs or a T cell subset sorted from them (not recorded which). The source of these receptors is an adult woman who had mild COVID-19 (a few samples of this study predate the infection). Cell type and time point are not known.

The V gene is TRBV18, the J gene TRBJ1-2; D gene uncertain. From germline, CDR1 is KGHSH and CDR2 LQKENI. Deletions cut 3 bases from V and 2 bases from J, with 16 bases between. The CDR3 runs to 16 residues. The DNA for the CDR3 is TGTGCCAGCTCACCTTCTCCTCCGGGCCAAAACTATGGCTACACCTTC. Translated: CASSPSPPGQNYGYTF.

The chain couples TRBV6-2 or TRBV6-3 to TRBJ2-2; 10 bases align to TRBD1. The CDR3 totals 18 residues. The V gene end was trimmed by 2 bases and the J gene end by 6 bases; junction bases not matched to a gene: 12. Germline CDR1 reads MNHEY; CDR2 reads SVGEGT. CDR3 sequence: CASSYPGTGAPRAGELFF. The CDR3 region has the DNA TGTGCCAGCAGTTACCCCGGGACAGGGGCCCCAAGGGCCGGGGAGCTGTTTTTT.

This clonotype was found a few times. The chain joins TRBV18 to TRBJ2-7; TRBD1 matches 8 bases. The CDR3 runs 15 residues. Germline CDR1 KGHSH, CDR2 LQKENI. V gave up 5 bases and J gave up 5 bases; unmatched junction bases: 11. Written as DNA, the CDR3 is TGTGCCAGCTCAGTACCACAGGGGGTCCACGACGAGCAGTACTTC. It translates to CASSVPQGVHDEQYF.